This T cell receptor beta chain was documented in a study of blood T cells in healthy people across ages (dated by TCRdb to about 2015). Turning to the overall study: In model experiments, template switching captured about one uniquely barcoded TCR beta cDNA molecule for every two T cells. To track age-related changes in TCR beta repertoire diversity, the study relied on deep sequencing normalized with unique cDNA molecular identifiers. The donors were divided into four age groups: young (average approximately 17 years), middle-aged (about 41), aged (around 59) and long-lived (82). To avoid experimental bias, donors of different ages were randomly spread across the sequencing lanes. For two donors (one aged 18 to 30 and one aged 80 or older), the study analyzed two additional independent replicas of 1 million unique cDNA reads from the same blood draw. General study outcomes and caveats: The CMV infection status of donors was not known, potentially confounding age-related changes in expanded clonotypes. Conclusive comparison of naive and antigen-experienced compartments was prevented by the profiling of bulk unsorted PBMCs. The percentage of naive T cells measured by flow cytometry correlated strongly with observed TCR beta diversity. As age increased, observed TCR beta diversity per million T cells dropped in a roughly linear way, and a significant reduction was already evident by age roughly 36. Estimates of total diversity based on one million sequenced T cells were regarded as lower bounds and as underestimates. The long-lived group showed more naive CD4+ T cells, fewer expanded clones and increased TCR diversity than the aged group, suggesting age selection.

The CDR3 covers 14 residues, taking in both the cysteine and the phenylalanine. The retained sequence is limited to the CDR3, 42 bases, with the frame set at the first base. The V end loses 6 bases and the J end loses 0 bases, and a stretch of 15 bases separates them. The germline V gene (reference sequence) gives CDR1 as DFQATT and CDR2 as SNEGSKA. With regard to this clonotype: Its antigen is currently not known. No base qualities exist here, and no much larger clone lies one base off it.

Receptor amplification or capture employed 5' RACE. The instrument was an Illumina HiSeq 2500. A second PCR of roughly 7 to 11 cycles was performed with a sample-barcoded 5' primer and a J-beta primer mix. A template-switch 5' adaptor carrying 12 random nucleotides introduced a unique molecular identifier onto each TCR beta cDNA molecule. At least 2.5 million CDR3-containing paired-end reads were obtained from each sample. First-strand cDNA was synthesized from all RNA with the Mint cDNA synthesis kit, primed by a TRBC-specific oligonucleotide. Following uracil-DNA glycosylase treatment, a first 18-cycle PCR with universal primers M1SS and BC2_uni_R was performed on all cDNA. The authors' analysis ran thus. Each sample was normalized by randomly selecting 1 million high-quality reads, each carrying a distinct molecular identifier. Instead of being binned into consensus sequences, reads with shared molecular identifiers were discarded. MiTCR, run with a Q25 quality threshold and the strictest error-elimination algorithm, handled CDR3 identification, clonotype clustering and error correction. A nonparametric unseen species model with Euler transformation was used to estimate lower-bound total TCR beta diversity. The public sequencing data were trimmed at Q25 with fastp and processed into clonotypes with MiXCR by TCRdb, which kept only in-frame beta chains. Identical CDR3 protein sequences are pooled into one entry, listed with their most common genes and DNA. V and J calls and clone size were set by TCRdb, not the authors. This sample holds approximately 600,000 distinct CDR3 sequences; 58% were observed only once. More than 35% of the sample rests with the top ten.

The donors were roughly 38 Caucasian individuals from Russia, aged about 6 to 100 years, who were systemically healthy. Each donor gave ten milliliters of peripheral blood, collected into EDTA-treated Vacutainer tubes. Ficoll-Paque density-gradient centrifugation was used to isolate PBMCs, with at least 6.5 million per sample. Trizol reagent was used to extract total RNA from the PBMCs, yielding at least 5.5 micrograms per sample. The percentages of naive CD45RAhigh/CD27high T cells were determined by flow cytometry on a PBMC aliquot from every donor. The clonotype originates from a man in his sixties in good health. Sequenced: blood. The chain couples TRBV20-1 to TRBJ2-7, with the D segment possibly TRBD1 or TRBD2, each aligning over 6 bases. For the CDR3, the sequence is CSAPGASGSYEQYF. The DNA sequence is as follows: TGCAGTGCACCGGGGGCTAGTGGCTCCTACGAGCAGTACTTC.